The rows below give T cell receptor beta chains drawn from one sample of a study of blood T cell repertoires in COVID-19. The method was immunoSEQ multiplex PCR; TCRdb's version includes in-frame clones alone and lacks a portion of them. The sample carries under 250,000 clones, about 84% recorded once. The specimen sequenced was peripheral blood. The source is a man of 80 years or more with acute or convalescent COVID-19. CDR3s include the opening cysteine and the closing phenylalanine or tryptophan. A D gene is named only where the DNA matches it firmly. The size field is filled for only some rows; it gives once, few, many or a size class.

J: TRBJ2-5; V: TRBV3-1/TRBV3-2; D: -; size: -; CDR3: CASSQGRGETQYF; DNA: TGTGCCAGCAGCCAAGGCCGGGGGGAGACCCAGTACTTC
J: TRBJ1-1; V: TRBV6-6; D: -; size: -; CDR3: CASSYPGRGNTEAFF; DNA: TGTGCCAGCAGTTACCCAGGCAGGGGGAACACTGAAGCTTTCTTT
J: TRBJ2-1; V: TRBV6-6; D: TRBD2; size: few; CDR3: CASSYPTSGGYNEQFF; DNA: TGTGCCAGCAGTTACCCTACTAGCGGGGGTTACAATGAGCAGTTCTTC
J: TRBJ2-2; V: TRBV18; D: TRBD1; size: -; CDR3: CASSGTGAANTGELFF; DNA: TGTGCCAGCTCAGGGACAGGGGCCGCGAACACCGGGGAGCTGTTTTTT
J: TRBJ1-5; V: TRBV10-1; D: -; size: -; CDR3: CASSESRQPQHF; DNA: TGCGCCAGCAGTGAGTCGAGACAGCCCCAGCATTTT
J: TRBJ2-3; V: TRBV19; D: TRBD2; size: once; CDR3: CASSLGTSGSFEDTQYF; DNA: TGTGCCAGTAGCCTCGGGACTAGCGGGAGTTTCGAAGATACGCAGTATTTT
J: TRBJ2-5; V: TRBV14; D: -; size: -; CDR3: CASSQVLETQYF; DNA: TGTGCCAGCAGCCAAGTATTGGAGACCCAGTACTTC
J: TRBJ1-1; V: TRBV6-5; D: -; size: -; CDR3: CASSFRTANMNTEAFF; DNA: TGTGCCAGCAGTTTCCGGACAGCCAACATGAACACTGAAGCTTTCTTT
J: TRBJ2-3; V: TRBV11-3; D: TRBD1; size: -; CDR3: CASSLDRSRDTQYF; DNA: TGTGCCAGCAGCTTGGACAGGAGTAGAGATACGCAGTATTTT
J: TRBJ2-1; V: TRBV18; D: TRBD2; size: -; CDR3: CASSPSGMVNNEQFF; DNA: TGTGCCAGCTCCCCAAGCGGGATGGTAAACAATGAGCAGTTCTTC
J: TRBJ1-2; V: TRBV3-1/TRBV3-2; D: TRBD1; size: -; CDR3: CASSQDFQGDWYGYTF; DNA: TGTGCCAGCAGCCAAGATTTCCAGGGGGATTGGTATGGCTACACCTTC
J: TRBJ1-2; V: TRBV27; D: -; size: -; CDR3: CASYSGGGRYGYTF; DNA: TGTGCCAGCTACTCCGGGGGGGGGAGATATGGCTACACCTTC
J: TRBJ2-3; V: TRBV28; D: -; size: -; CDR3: CASRPSAGAGDTQYF; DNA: TGTGCCAGCAGACCATCGGCGGGGGCAGGAGATACGCAGTATTTT
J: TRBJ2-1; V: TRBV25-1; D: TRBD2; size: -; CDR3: CASIPSGSYNEQFF; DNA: TGTGCCAGCATCCCTAGCGGGAGCTACAATGAGCAGTTCTTC
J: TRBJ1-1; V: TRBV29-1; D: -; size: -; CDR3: CSVGAATEAFF; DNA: TGCAGCGTTGGAGCGGCCACTGAAGCTTTCTTT
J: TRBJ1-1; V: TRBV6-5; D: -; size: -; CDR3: CASIAGIGTEAFF; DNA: TGTGCCAGCATAGCGGGTATTGGCACTGAAGCTTTCTTT
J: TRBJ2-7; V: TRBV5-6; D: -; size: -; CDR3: CASSMGAAGAYEQYF; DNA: TGTGCCAGCAGCATGGGGGCAGCAGGGGCTTACGAGCAGTACTTC